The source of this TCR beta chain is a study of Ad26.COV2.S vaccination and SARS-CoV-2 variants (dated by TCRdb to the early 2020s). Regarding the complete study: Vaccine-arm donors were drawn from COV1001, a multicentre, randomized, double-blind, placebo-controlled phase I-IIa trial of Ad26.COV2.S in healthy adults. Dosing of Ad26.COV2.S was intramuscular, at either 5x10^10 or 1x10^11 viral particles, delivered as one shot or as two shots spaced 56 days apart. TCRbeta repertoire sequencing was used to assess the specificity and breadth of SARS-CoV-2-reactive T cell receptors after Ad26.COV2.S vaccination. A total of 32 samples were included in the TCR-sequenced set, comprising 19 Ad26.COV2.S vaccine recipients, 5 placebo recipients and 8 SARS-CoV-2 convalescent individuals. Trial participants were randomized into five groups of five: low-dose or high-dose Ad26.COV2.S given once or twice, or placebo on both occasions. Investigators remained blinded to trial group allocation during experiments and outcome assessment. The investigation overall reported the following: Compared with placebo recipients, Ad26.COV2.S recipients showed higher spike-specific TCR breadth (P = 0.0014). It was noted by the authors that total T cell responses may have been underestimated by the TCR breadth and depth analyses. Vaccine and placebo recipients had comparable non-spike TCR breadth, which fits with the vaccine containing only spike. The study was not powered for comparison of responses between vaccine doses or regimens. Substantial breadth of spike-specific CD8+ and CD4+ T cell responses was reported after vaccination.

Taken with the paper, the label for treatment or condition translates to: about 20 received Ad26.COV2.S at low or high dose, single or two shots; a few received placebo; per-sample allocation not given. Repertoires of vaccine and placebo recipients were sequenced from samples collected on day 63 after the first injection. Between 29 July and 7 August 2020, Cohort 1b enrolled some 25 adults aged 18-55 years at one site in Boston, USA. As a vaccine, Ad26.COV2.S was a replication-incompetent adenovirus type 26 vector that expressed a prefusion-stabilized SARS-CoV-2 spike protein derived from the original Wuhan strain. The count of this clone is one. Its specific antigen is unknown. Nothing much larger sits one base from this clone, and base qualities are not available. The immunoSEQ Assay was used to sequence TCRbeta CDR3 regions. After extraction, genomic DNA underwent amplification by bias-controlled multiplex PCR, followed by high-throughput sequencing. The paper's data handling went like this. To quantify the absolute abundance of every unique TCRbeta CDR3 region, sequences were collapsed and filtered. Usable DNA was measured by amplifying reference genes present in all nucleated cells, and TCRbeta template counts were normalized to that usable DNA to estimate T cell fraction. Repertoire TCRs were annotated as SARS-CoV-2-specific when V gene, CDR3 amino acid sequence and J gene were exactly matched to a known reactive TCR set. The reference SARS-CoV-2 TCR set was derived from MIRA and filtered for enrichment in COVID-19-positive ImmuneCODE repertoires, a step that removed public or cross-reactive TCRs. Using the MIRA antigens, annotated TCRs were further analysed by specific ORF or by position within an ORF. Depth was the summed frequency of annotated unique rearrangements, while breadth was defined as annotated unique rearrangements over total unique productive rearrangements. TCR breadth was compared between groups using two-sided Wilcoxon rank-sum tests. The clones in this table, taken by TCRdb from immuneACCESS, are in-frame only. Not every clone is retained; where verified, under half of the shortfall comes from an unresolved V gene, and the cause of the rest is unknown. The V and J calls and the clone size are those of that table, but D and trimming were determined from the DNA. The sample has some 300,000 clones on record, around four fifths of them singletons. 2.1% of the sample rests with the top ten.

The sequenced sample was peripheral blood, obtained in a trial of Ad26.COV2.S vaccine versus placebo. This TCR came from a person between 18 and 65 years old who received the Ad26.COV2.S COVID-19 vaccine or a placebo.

The nucleotides are TGTGCCAGCAGCTTAGTCGGACGGGGCGAGCAGTTCTTC. Its protein product is CASSLVGRGEQFF. The rearranged chain carries TRBV11-3 and TRBJ2-1, with the D call perhaps TRBD1 or TRBD2, each one matching 5 bases. The trim is 1 base for V and 10 bases for J, with a gap of 11 bases between the germline ends. CDR1 and CDR2 are read off the germline V gene as SGHNT and YENEEA. Measured from the cysteine to the phenylalanine, the CDR3 is 13 residues long. Just CDR3 DNA is preserved here, 39 bases in frame from base 1.